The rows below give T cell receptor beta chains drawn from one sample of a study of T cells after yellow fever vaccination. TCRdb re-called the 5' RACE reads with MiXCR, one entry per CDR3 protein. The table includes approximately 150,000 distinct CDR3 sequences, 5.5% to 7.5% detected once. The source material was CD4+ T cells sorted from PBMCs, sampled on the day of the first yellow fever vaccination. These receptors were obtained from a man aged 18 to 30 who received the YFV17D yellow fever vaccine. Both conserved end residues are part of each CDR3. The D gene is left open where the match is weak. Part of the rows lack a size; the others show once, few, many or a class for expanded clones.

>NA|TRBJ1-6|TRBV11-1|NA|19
TGTGCCAGCAGCTTAGTGGTGACAACGGGGAGCTCCTATAATTCACCCCTCCACTTT
CASSLVVTTGSSYNSPLHF
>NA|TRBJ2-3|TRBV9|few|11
TGTGCCAGCAGATGCACAGATACGCAGTATTTT
CASRCTDTQYF
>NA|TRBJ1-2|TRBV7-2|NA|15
TGTGCCAGCAGCTTATTGCGGAGGGCTGACTATGGCTACACCTTC
CASSLLRRADYGYTF
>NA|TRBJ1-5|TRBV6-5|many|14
TGTGCCAGCGGACCCTCGGATAGCAATCAGCCCCAGCATTTT
CASGPSDSNQPQHF
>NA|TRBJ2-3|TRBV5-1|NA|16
TGCGCCAGCAGCTCGAGCTCGACCTCTTGGTCAGATACGCAGTATTTT
CASSSSSTSWSDTQYF
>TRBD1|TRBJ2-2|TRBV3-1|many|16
TGTGCCAGCAGCCCCTCGACAGGGTTCGGCACCGGGGAGCTGTTTTTT
CASSPSTGFGTGELFF
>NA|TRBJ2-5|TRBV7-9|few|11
TGTGCCAGTCAGGGGCAGGAGACCCAGTACTTC
CASQGQETQYF
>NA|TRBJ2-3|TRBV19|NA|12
TGTGCCAGCCGGGATTTTGGAGGTACGCAGTATTTT
CASRDFGGTQYF
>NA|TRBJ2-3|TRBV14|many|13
TGTGCCAGCAGCCCCCTAAGTAAGGATACGCAGTATTTT
CASSPLSKDTQYF
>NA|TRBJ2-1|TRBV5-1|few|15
TGCGCCAGCAGCTTCCGGGACCTTGACATTGATGAGCAGTTCTTC
CASSFRDLDIDEQFF
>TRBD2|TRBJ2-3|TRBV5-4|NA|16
TGTGCCAGCAGCCGACCCGGGAGCGGGGGTCCAGATACGCAGTATTTT
CASSRPGSGGPDTQYF
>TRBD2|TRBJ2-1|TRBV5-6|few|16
TGTGCCAGCAGCTTTAGCGGGGGGGCTTCTTGGTATGAGCAGTTCTTC
CASSFSGGASWYEQFF
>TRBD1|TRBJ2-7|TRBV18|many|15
TGTGCCAGCTCAGCAGCCGGGACAGGGGATTACGAGCAGTACTTC
CASSAAGTGDYEQYF
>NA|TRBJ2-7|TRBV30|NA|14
TGTGCCTGGAGTGTAGGGCTAGCAACCTACGAGCAGTACTTC
CAWSVGLATYEQYF
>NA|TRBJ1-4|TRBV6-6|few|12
TGTGCCATACAATCAAGGGATGAAAAACTGTTTTTT
CAIQSRDEKLFF
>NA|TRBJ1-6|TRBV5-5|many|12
TGTGCCAGCAGCTTGGGCATGGGTCCCCTCCACTTT
CASSLGMGPLHF
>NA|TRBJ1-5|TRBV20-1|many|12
TGCAGTGCCCCCGACATGGATCAGCCCCAGCATTTT
CSAPDMDQPQHF
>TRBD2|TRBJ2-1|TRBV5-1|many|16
TGCGCCAGCAGCTTGTTGGTAGCGGGATCCTACAATGAGCAGTTCTTC
CASSLLVAGSYNEQFF
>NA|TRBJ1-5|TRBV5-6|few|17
TGTGCCAGCAGCCGCCACGAAGCGTCCAACATACGTCAGCCCCAGCATTTT
CASSRHEASNIRQPQHF
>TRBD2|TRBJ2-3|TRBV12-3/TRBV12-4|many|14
TGTGCCAGCATCAGCGGGGGGAGCACAGATACGCAGTATTTT
CASISGGSTDTQYF
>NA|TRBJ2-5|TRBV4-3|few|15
TGCGCCAGCCGATTTTCAGCAGGGGGAGGCGAGACCCAGTACTTC
CASRFSAGGGETQYF
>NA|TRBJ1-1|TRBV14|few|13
TGTGCCAGCAGCGCGAACCTGAACACTGAAGCTTTCTTT
CASSANLNTEAFF
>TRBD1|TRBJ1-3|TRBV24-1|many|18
TGTGCCACCAGTTCCGGGACAGGGGCTCTTTCGACTGGAAACACCATATATTTT
CATSSGTGALSTGNTIYF
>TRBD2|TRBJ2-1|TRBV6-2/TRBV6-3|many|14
TGTGCCAGCAGCCCTAGCGGGGGGGCGGATGAGCAGTTCTTC
CASSPSGGADEQFF
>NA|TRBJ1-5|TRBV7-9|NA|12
TGTGCCAGCAACTTAAGCAATCAGCCCCAGCATTTT
CASNLSNQPQHF
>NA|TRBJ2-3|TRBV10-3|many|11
TGTGCCTCCGCCTCGGAAGATACGCAGTATTTT
CASASEDTQYF
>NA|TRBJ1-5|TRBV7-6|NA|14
TGTGCCAGCAGCTTAGATGGGTCGGGGCAGCCCCAGCATTTT
CASSLDGSGQPQHF
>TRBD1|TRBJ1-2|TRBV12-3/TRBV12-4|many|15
TGTGCCAGCACTTTGCAAAGTCGACAGGGCTATGGCTACACCTTC
CASTLQSRQGYGYTF
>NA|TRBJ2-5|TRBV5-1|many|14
TGCGCCAGCAGCCGGGACGGCTCCCAAGAGACCCAGTACTTC
CASSRDGSQETQYF
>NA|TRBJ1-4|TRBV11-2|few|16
TGTGCCAGCAGCTTATCACGCGGGGTAACTAATGAAAAACTGTTTTTT
CASSLSRGVTNEKLFF
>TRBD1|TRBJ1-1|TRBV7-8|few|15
TGTGCCAGCAGCACTACAGGGGGATTTGCCACTGAAGCTTTCTTT
CASSTTGGFATEAFF
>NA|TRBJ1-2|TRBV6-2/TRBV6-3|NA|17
TGTGCCAGCACCGGACAGATGAACTGGAACTCTAACTATGGCTACACCTTC
CASTGQMNWNSNYGYTF
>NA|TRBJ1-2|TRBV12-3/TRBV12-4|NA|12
TGTGCCAGCAGTCACTCTCGGGACGGCTACACCTTC
CASSHSRDGYTF